The table lists the clone carrying this T cell receptor (beta chain) with many counts. One entry per CDR3 protein results from TCRdb running MiXCR on the 5' RACE reads. The sample lists roughly 30,000 distinct CDR3 sequences, more than 20% occurring once. The sorted Tregs were CD4+CD25+CD127-/low cells. The J segment lost 5 bases and the V segment lost 4 bases, leaving 10 bases of the junction unmatched. Germline CDR1 is MDHEN and CDR2 is SYDVKM. This CDR3 spans 15 amino acids. Sequenced material: tumor-infiltrating Tregs sorted from the breast tumor. The chain recombines TRBV28 with TRBJ1-1; 7 positions match TRBD1. The TCR sequence derives from a female donor with breast cancer. The CDR3 sequence is CASSSPLGGRTEAFF. Written as DNA, the CDR3 is TGTGCCAGCAGTTCCCCCTTAGGGGGCAGAACTGAAGCTTTCTTT.